This T cell receptor (beta chain) was observed in a study of T-cell memory formation after mild COVID-19. TCRdb redid the calling of the 5' RACE reads with MiXCR, one entry per CDR3 protein. Here the sample spans about 320,000 distinct CDR3 sequences, roughly an eighth being singletons. Unmatched junction bases numbered 11, after V lost 4 bases and J lost 7 bases. The CDR3 runs 16 residues. Germline CDR1 SGHRS, CDR2 YFSETQ. The material sequenced was PBMCs or a T cell subset sorted from them (not recorded which). This chain joins TRBV5-1 and TRBJ2-4; 10 nucleotides line up with TRBD2. The TCR originated in a man between 18 and 35 years old who had mild COVID-19 (a few samples of this study predate the infection). Cell type and time point are not known. This chain's CDR3 is CASSPLAGGLRNIQYF. CDR3 nucleotide sequence: TGCGCCAGCAGCCCCTTAGCGGGGGGCCTTAGGAACATTCAGTACTTC.